This T cell receptor (beta chain) was recovered during a study of T cell responses to AZD1222 COVID-19 vaccine. At the level of the study: Pooled together were second doses at about 4 or about 12 weeks. Study-level results: Spike-specific TCR depth and breadth grew after two AZD1222 doses. Females outnumbered males among donors, who were mostly white British; clonal diversity was possibly underestimated.

TCRdb keeps only in-frame clones here, not all; method: immunoSEQ multiplex PCR. The data show 150,000 to 200,000 clones, with roughly 92% seen just once and about 9.4% held by the top ten. Germline V gene data show CDR1 as SGHRS and CDR2 as YFSETQ. J was trimmed by 8 bases and V by 2 bases; bases with no gene match: 5. The CDR3 loop spans 14 amino acids. A note on this clone: Its antigen is as yet unknown.

The specimen was peripheral blood, collected on day 0 of AZD1222 vaccination. This TCR derives from an adult in good health. V and J are TRBV5-1 and TRBJ2-1, with 9 bases that match TRBD2. The chain's CDR3 is CASSFSGRSDEQFF. The CDR3 DNA follows: TGCGCCAGCAGCTTTAGCGGGAGAAGCGATGAGCAGTTCTTC. The entire variable domain, with the rest obtained from reference TRBV5-1 and TRBJ2-1, is as follows: KAGVTQTPRYLIKTRGQQVTLSCSPISGHRSVSWYQQTPGQGLQFLFEYFSETQRNKGNFPGRFSGRQFSNSRSEMNVSTLELGDSALYLCASSFSGRSDEQFFGPGTRLTVL.